The 15 T cell receptor beta chains in this list originate from one sample, sequenced in a study of blood T cell repertoires in COVID-19. The repertoire was sequenced with immunoSEQ multiplex PCR; TCRdb's copy has only in-frame clones and lacks some. The data contain 350,000 or so clones, about 90% of them singletons. The specimen was PBMCs or T cells enriched from blood (not recorded which). The receptors originated from a woman in her 30s who had recovered from COVID-19.

CDR3 sequence reads: CASSQGKGNYGYTF. CDR3 nucleotide sequence: TGCGCCAGCAGCCAGGGGAAAGGCAACTATGGCTACACCTTC. The chain joins TRBV10-2 to TRBJ1-2; possible D gene TRBD1, 6 bases. Between the trimmed V and J ends, which lost 6 bases and 2 bases, there was a span of 13 bases. This CDR3 comprises 14 residues. Germline assignment: CDR1 WSHSY and CDR2 SAAADI.

The chain is built from TRBV5-5 and TRBJ1-6; D might be TRBD1 (6 bases). V was shortened by 4 bases and J by 0 bases, with 11 bases between the two germline ends. Germline CDR1 is SGHKS and CDR2 is YYEKEE (reference sequence). The CDR3 is made up of 16 amino acids. CDR3 residues: CASSATGSSYNSPLHF. The DNA for the CDR3 is TGTGCCAGCAGCGCTACAGGGAGCTCCTATAATTCACCCCTCCACTTT.

V usage is TRBV7-9 and J usage is TRBJ2-5, with 8 bases identical to TRBD1. Germline V lookup: CDR1 SEHNR, CDR2 FQNEAQ (reference sequence). V was pared by 2 bases and J by 1 base, with 6 bases of the junction left unmatched. This CDR3 is built from 16 residues. CDR3 region: CASSLSDTGGQETQYF. CDR3 bases: TGTGCCAGCAGCTTATCGGACACAGGGGGCCAAGAGACCCAGTACTTC.

The chain carries TRBV30 and TRBJ2-3; D gene unclear. V was cut by 0 bases and J by 5 bases, with 12 bases left in between. The germline gives CDR1 GTSNPN, CDR2 SVGIG (reference sequence). The CDR3 is 14 amino acids. DNA of the CDR3: TGTGCCTGGAGTGTACGCGGCTTCTTAGATACGCAGTATTTT. Its protein product is CAWSVRGFLDTQYF.

The chain carries TRBV24-1 and TRBJ1-2, with 7 bases that match TRBD1. The germline V gene encodes CDR1 KGHDR and CDR2 SFDVKD. The CDR3 runs to 15 residues. Unmatched junction bases numbered 5, after V lost 3 bases and J lost 2 bases. This CDR3 is CATSDGPGQNYGYTF. The CDR3, as DNA: TGTGCCACCAGTGATGGACCGGGACAGAACTATGGCTACACCTTC.

The V and J genes are TRBV18 and TRBJ1-1, with D possibly matching TRBD1 (6 bases). In germline, CDR1 is KGHSH, CDR2 LQKENI. V was pared by 3 bases and J by 4 bases, with 12 bases between. The CDR3 runs 14 residues. The CDR3 DNA reads TGTGCCAGCTCACCGGCAGGGGTCGGCACTGAAGCTTTCTTT. This sequence encodes CASSPAGVGTEAFF.

The chain uses TRBV12-2 and TRBJ1-3; whether TRBD1, the table's D call, matches the DNA was not checked. TRBV12-2 constitutes a pseudogene. CDR3 size: 15 residues. CDR3 in DNA: TGTGCAAGTCCCCACCGGACAGCTTCTGGAAACACCATATATTTT. Encoded protein: CASPHRTASGNTIYF.

J is TRBJ2-5 and V is TRBV10-2; tentatively, D is TRBD2 (6 bases). V was clipped by 4 bases and J by 5 bases, with 35 bases between them. This CDR3 has 21 residues. Germline V gene lookup returns CDR1 WSHSY and CDR2 SAAADI. Here the CDR3 reads CASSGRGVRNPLEASYETQYF. For the CDR3, the DNA is TGCGCCAGCAGTGGTCGCGGGGTCAGAAACCCTCTTGAGGCCTCTTACGAGACCCAGTACTTC.

This clone was recorded once. This chain links TRBV6-5 with TRBJ2-7; 7 positions match TRBD1. Germline V gene sequence: CDR1 MNHEY, CDR2 SVGAGI. The trim removed 6 bases at V and 6 bases at J, leaving 11 bases unmatched. The CDR3 is made up of 14 amino acids. The CDR3 region is CASSPTGPSFEQYF. Here the CDR3 DNA reads TGTGCCAGCAGCCCGACAGGGCCGAGTTTCGAGCAGTACTTC.

This sequence joins TRBV19 and TRBJ2-3, with D hard to call. V gave up 5 bases and J gave up 4 bases, with 10 bases separating them. Germline V gives CDR1 LNHDA, CDR2 SQIVND (reference sequence). CDR3 length: 13 residues. CDR3 region: CASSVHSADTQYF. CDR3 sequence (DNA): TGTGCCAGTAGTGTTCATTCAGCAGATACGCAGTATTTT.

The chain is built from TRBV27 and TRBJ2-7, with a tentative D call TRBD2 (5 bases). CDR3 size: 15 residues. Germline V gene data show CDR1 as MNHEY and CDR2 as SMNVEV (reference sequence). Trimming cost V 6 bases and J 2 bases, with 17 bases left between them. In DNA, the CDR3 is TGTGCCAGCAGCCCTAGGAGGATCCCCACCTACGAGCAGTACTTC. Translating gives CASSPRRIPTYEQYF.

The chain employs TRBV7-9 and TRBJ1-2; no firm D call. This CDR3 has 14 residues. Looked up from germline, CDR1 is SEHNR and CDR2 is FQNEAQ (reference sequence). Trimming removed 1 base at V and 7 bases at J, with 13 bases between. CDR3 loop: CASSLEADLAGYTF. In DNA, the CDR3 is TGTGCCAGCAGCTTAGAAGCGGACTTGGCTGGCTACACCTTC.

The chain joins TRBV29-1 to TRBJ2-2, with a tentative D call TRBD1 (5 bases). Trimming took 7 bases from V and 5 from J, leaving 8 bases between them. The germline V gene encodes CDR1 SQVTM and CDR2 ANQGSEA. This CDR3 has 11 residues. The CDR3 nucleotides read TGCAGCGCCAGGGCGACCGGGGAGCTGTTTTTT. Encoded protein: CSARATGELFF.

The chain employs TRBV7-8 and TRBJ2-7, with D perhaps TRBD1 (6 bases). Per germline, CDR1 SGHVS and CDR2 FQNEAQ. Trimming removed 1 base from V and 4 bases from J, with 14 bases in between. The CDR3 extends over 15 amino acids. CDR3 sequence reads: CASSLGPGVGYEQYF. CDR3 bases: TGTGCCAGCAGCTTAGGTCCAGGGGTGGGATACGAGCAGTACTTC.

The DNA for the CDR3 is TGTGCCAGCAGCCCCCGGGGGACTAGCACAGATACGCAGTATTTT. Translated: CASSPRGTSTDTQYF. The chain combines TRBV7-9 with TRBJ2-3; a possible D gene is TRBD2 (6 bases). The CDR3 totals 15 residues. CDR1 SEHNR and CDR2 FQNEAQ come from the germline V gene (reference sequence). Trimming stripped 5 bases from V and 0 bases from J, with 12 bases between.